Listed below are T cell receptor beta chains from one sample, sequenced in a study of regulatory T cells in long-lasting Graves disease. In TCRdb, the multiplex PCR reads were re-called with MiXCR into one record per CDR3 protein. This table has more than 400,000 distinct CDR3 sequences, 15% to 20% appearing once. These data were also reused for a study on T cells in Graves' hyperthyroidism and ophthalmopathy.

The material sequenced was peripheral blood mononuclear cells (PBMCs), taken at new diagnosis, from a patient treated with antithyroid drugs. The receptors originated from a man aged 35-49 years with Graves disease. The CDR3 runs from the conserved cysteine through the conserved F or W. Each record gives: J gene, clone size, V gene, D gene, CDR3 DNA, CDR3 protein. A D gene is named only where the DNA matches it firmly. The listing skips clone size in some rows; elsewhere it reads once, few, many or a size class.

j_gene: TRBJ1-5
abundance: -
v_gene: TRBV11-2
d_gene: -
CDR3nt: TGTGCCAGCGGCTTAGTACTTGGGGACGGCGGTCAGCCCCAGCATTTT
CDR3aa: CASGLVLGDGGQPQHF

j_gene: TRBJ2-1
abundance: -
v_gene: TRBV4-2
d_gene: TRBD2
CDR3nt: TGTGCCAGCAGCCAAGAAACATACGGACTAGGCTCCTACAATGAGCAGTTCTTC
CDR3aa: CASSQETYGLGSYNEQFF

j_gene: TRBJ1-2
abundance: many
v_gene: TRBV7-9
d_gene: -
CDR3nt: TGTGCCAGCAGCTTAGCTAGCGGGGGCCATGGCTACACCTTC
CDR3aa: CASSLASGGHGYTF

j_gene: TRBJ2-1
abundance: few
v_gene: TRBV7-9
d_gene: TRBD2
CDR3nt: TGTGCCAGCAGCGGGGGGGGTAGCGGGAAACATGCTGAGCAGTTCTTC
CDR3aa: CASSGGGSGKHAEQFF

j_gene: TRBJ2-7
abundance: many
v_gene: TRBV3-1
d_gene: -
CDR3nt: TGTGCCAGCAGCCGTGAACGGACCTCAAACTACGAGCAGTACTTC
CDR3aa: CASSRERTSNYEQYF

j_gene: TRBJ2-7
abundance: many
v_gene: TRBV11-2
d_gene: -
CDR3nt: TGTGCCAGCAGCTTAGAGGAACATTATTCCTACGAGCAGTACTTC
CDR3aa: CASSLEEHYSYEQYF

j_gene: TRBJ1-1
abundance: -
v_gene: TRBV19
d_gene: -
CDR3nt: TGTGCCAGTAGTCCCGTCGACCGACGAGATGAAGCTTTCTTT
CDR3aa: CASSPVDRRDEAFF

j_gene: TRBJ2-5
abundance: many
v_gene: TRBV11-3
d_gene: TRBD1
CDR3nt: TGTGCCAGCAGCTCCGAGTGGACAGGGGGCCAAGAGACCCAGTACTTC
CDR3aa: CASSSEWTGGQETQYF

j_gene: TRBJ2-2
abundance: many
v_gene: TRBV28
d_gene: -
CDR3nt: TGTGCCAGCAGTATAGGTGGAACCACCGGGGAGCTGTTTTTT
CDR3aa: CASSIGGTTGELFF

j_gene: TRBJ2-2
abundance: many
v_gene: TRBV3-1
d_gene: TRBD2
CDR3nt: TGTGCCAGCAGACCAAGCGGGGAGGGCACCGGGGAGCTGTTTTTT
CDR3aa: CASRPSGEGTGELFF

j_gene: TRBJ2-2
abundance: few
v_gene: TRBV19
d_gene: TRBD1
CDR3nt: TGTGCCAGTAAGCAGACAGGGGGAAGCGGGGAGCTGTTTTTT
CDR3aa: CASKQTGGSGELFF

j_gene: TRBJ2-2
abundance: many
v_gene: TRBV2
d_gene: TRBD2
CDR3nt: TGTGCCAGCAGTCCCACAACTAGCGGCACCGGGGAGCTGTTTTTT
CDR3aa: CASSPTTSGTGELFF

j_gene: TRBJ2-1
abundance: many
v_gene: TRBV3-1
d_gene: -
CDR3nt: TGTGCCAGCAGCCCCGGCCCAGCTGGGAGTTCCTACAATGAGCAGTTCTTC
CDR3aa: CASSPGPAGSSYNEQFF

j_gene: TRBJ1-5
abundance: -
v_gene: TRBV10-3
d_gene: TRBD1
CDR3nt: TGTGCCATCAGTGGCCGTAACCCGGGACAGGGGGGAAGTCAGCCCCAGCATTTT
CDR3aa: CAISGRNPGQGGSQPQHF

j_gene: TRBJ2-7
abundance: few
v_gene: TRBV7-9
d_gene: -
CDR3nt: TGTGCCAGCAGCTTAGAGGGTGGGACAACCTACGAGCAGTACTTC
CDR3aa: CASSLEGGTTYEQYF

j_gene: TRBJ1-5
abundance: few
v_gene: TRBV19
d_gene: TRBD1
CDR3nt: TGTGCCAGTAGTCAGGGGGCTAGGAATCAGCCCCAGCATTTT
CDR3aa: CASSQGARNQPQHF